This TCR beta chain was sequenced in a study of Graves' ophthalmopathy and Graves' hyperthyroidism. Note on this clonotype: The antigen is undetermined. A read error may account for a junction end that differs from germline.

Germline CDR1 reads KGHDR; CDR2 reads SFDVKD. The CDR3 length is 16 residues. Study-wide findings and caveats: As the model predicted ophthalmopathy progression, it achieved a sensitivity of about 71% and a specificity of around 76%. Clonotypes were expanded in thyroid at above 0.001 frequency, and most also appeared in blood.

RNA transcripts were the source from which TCR beta CDR3 regions were amplified. First-round RT-PCR with HTBI primers preceded a second-round multiplex PCR. TCRdb re-derived calls from the multiplex PCR reads in MiXCR, one entry per CDR3 protein. The table includes around 670,000 distinct CDR3 sequences, 40% detected once. This clonotype was sampled from an adult man with Graves' ophthalmopathy. The sequenced sample was peripheral blood. The rearrangement links TRBV24-1 to TRBJ1-5, with D possibly being TRBD1 (5 bases). CDR3 DNA: TGTGCCAGCAGTTCCCGGGGACCGCGGCATGATCAGCCCCAGCATTTT. This sequence encodes CASSSRGPRHDQPQHF.